This is a list of T cell receptor beta chains from one sample in a study of Tregs in tolerant kidney transplant recipients. Clones were sequenced by immunoSEQ multiplex PCR, and TCRdb holds only the in-frame ones, with some missing. Of roughly 99,000 clones in the sample, over 85% are singletons; the top ten hold 0.46%. The sequenced sample was CD4+ T cells from blood, obtained before the transplant. The source of these receptors is a human donor who received a combined kidney and bone marrow transplant. CDR3s include the opening cysteine and the closing phenylalanine or tryptophan. A D gene is named only where the DNA matches it firmly. Clone size is not always given. Where it is, it says once, few, many or a class for expanded clones.

V,J,length,size,D,DNA,CDR3
TRBV7-8,TRBJ2-7,14,.,.,TGTGCCAGCAGCTTAGTGCGAGGCCGATACGAGCAGTACTTC,CASSLVRGRYEQYF
TRBV4-1,TRBJ1-4,17,.,TRBD1,TGCGCCAGCAGTCCTAATGGACAGGGGGCAACTAATGAAAAACTGTTTTTT,CASSPNGQGATNEKLFF
TRBV19,TRBJ1-2,15,.,.,TGTGCCAGTAGTATAACCCTAACGGGGTACTATGGCTACACCTTC,CASSITLTGYYGYTF
TRBV7-8,TRBJ1-6,14,.,.,TGTGCCAGCAGCCTCACATACTATAATTCACCCCTCCACTTT,CASSLTYYNSPLHF
TRBV27,TRBJ2-6,17,.,.,TGTGCCAGCAGTTTGGGCCCTTTTCTGTCTGGGGCCAACGTCCTGACTTTC,CASSLGPFLSGANVLTF
TRBV5-6,TRBJ1-6,15,.,.,TGTGCCAGCAGCTTTACCAGGAATCCATTTGCACCCCTCCACTTT,CASSFTRNPFAPLHF
TRBV7-3,TRBJ2-1,15,.,TRBD1,TGTGCCAGCAGCCCCACAGGGGCCGGCTACAATGAGCAGTTCTTC,CASSPTGAGYNEQFF
TRBV5-6,TRBJ2-1,16,.,TRBD2,TGTGCCAGCAGCTCCGCCAGCCTAGCGGGAGGACTCGGGCAGTTCTTC,CASSSASLAGGLGQFF
TRBV5-1,TRBJ2-5,14,once,TRBD2,TGCGCCAGCAGGGCTAGGGGAGGGCCGTTAGAGCAGTACTTC,CASRARGGPLEQYF
TRBV9,TRBJ2-2,17,.,.,TGTGCCAGCAGCCCCCTCAGGAGCGGCCGGCCGGCCGGGGAGCTGTTTTTT,CASSPLRSGRPAGELFF
TRBV2,TRBJ2-3,15,.,.,TGTGCCAGCAGTGGACAGGGGAGGGGAGTGAATACGCAGTATTTT,CASSGQGRGVNTQYF
TRBV28,TRBJ2-7,14,.,.,TGTGCCAGCAGTTCCCCGGGTCCACCCTACGAGCAGTACTTC,CASSSPGPPYEQYF
TRBV6-5,TRBJ2-6,15,.,.,TGTGCCAGCAGCCCTATGACTGCTGGGGCCAACGTCCTGACTTTC,CASSPMTAGANVLTF